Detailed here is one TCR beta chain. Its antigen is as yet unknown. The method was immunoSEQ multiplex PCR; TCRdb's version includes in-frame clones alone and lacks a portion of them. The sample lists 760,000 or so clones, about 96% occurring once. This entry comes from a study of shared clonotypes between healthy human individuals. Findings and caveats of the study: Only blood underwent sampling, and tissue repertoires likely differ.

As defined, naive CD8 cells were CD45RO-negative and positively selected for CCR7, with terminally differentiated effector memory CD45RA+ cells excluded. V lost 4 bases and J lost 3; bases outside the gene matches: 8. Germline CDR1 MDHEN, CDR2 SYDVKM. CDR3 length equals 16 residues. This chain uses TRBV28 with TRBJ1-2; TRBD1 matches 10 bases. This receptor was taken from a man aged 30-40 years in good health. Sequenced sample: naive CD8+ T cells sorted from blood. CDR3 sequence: CASSSLRQGADYGYTF. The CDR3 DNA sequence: TGTGCCAGCAGTTCACTGAGACAGGGGGCGGACTATGGCTACACCTTC.